This T cell receptor (beta chain) came from a study of blood T cell repertoires in COVID-19. Across the whole study: COVID-19 samples, acute and convalescent, were from the United States, Italy and Spain. From T cells, B-cell-depleted T cells, or PBMCs came the material, which was cDNA or gDNA.

V lost 2 bases and J 6 bases, leaving 5 bases between the germline ends. The CDR3 loop spans 11 amino acids. Germline V lookup: CDR1 SGHVS, CDR2 FQNEAQ. This clone was seen more than once but under ten times. Per the original methods: It was from reference gene primer amplification that nucleated cell counts were estimated. TCRdb's copy holds only in-frame clones and misses some; the assay was immunoSEQ multiplex PCR. V and J calls and clone size are those listed in that table; D and trimming were worked out from the DNA. Among over 300,000 clones listed, approximately 88% were seen once. The clonotype comes from a man aged 18 to 35 who had recovered from COVID-19. Material: peripheral blood. The chain recombines TRBV7-8 with TRBJ2-7; D is ambiguous. CDR3 in amino acids: CASSLSREQYF. The CDR3, as DNA: TGTGCCAGCAGCTTATCGCGCGAGCAGTACTTC.